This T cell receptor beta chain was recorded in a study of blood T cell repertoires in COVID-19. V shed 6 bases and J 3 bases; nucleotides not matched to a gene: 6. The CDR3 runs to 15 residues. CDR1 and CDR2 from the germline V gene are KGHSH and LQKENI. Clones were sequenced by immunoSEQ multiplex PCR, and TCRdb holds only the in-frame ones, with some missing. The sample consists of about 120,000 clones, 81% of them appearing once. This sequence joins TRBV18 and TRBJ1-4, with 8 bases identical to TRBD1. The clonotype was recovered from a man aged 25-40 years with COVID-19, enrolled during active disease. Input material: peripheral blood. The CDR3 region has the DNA TGTGCCAGCTCTACCCAGGGGGCGGCTAATGAAAAACTGTTTTTT. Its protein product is CASSTQGAANEKLFF. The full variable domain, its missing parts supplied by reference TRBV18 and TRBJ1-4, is NAGVMQNPRHLVRRRGQEARLRCSPMKGHSHVYWYRQLPEEGLKFMVYLQKENIIDESGMPKERFSAEFPKEGPSILRIQQVVRGDSAAYFCASSTQGAANEKLFFGSGTQLSVL.